The clone carrying this T cell receptor beta chain was counted many times. Its antigen is undetermined. The sample comes from a study of identical twins. Findings and limits, study-wide: Twins showed weaker excess sharing in their beta out-of-frame sequences. There was more out-of-frame TCR alpha sharing in monozygotic twins than models estimated.

MiXCR was run by TCRdb on the 5' RACE reads, yielding one entry per CDR3 protein. The sample holds around 250,000 distinct CDR3 sequences; approximately 5.9% are singletons and the top ten take more than 14%. This sample was also put to use in a study of T cells expressing NK-cell markers. From that paper: A handful of donors likewise had their CD3+CD56-NKG2C+ fraction led by these clonotypes.

Sample: CD8+ T cells sorted from blood. This clonotype was obtained from a woman aged 18-30 years in good health.

In DNA form, the CDR3 reads TGCAGTGCTTCCGCGGGGATCTCCTACAATGAGCAGTTCTTC. It yields the protein CSASAGISYNEQFF. V and J are TRBV20-1 and TRBJ2-1, with D perhaps matching TRBD2 (6 bases). V lost 5 bases and J lost 0, with 11 bases in between. Germline CDR1 reads DFQATT; CDR2 reads SNEGSKA (reference sequence). The CDR3 is 14 amino acids.